This T cell receptor (beta chain) was retrieved from a study of blood T cell repertoires in COVID-19. Overall study: The United States, Italy and Spain provided the acute and convalescent COVID-19 samples. Sources were T cells, B-cell-depleted T cells, or PBMCs; the material itself was cDNA or gDNA.

As processed by the authors: Amplification from reference gene primers served as the basis for estimated nucleated cell counts. Data came from immunoSEQ multiplex PCR; TCRdb stores just in-frame clones and leaves some out. V, J and clone size are those of that table, while D and trimming were read from the DNA. Seen here are a few hundred thousand clones, about 90% observed once, and the top ten hold over 2%. This TCR was recovered from a woman between 50 and 59 years old with acute or convalescent COVID-19. Input material: peripheral blood.

The CDR3 sequence: CASGLSRGSETQYF. The DNA for the CDR3 is TGTGCTAGTGGTTTAAGCAGGGGTAGTGAGACCCAGTACTTC. The rearrangement uses TRBV12-5 and TRBJ2-5; a possible D gene is TRBD1 (6 bases). V dropped 3 bases and J dropped 5 bases, with 13 bases sitting between them. The CDR3 extends over 14 amino acids. Per germline, CDR1 LGHNT and CDR2 FRNRAP.